This record covers a single TCR beta chain. No cognate antigen has been identified for it. No much larger clone is present one base from it, and per-base qualities are unavailable. V was cut back by 4 bases and J by 7 bases, leaving a gap of 13 bases between them. Per the germline V gene, SQVTM is the CDR1 and ANQGSEA is the CDR2. The CDR3 measures 12 amino acids from cysteine to phenylalanine. Of all the DNA, just the CDR3 is kept, 36 bases in frame from base 1. This sample stems from a study of post-analysis software for immune sequencing data (dated by TCRdb to the mid-2010s). Broadly, across the study: Recorded disease courses included relapsing-remitting, secondary progressive and progressive-relapsing multiple sclerosis, with some patients lacking subtype annotation. The multiple sclerosis patient repertoires were compared with 10 to 12 previously published healthy control repertoires from donors aged about 6 to 28 years. A subset of samples was prepared in parallel using single-end sample barcoding, then pooled and co-amplified after Illumina adapter ligation.

TCR beta repertoires were profiled from peripheral blood of roughly 13 young patients with multiple sclerosis to demonstrate the VDJtools post-analysis software. Multiple sclerosis patients were children and adolescents aged about 6 to 15 years. What the study reported, not specific to this receptor: The control group was slightly older than the multiple sclerosis patient group. Several TRBV segments, including TRBV5-6, TRBV5-1 and TRBV20-1, were significantly more frequent in patients than controls. Normalized Chao1 diversity was significantly lower in multiple sclerosis patients than controls, suggesting substantial peripheral T-cell clonal expansion. Strong co-clustering of samples prepared in the same batch was shown by direct clustering with F measure, prompting a batch-effect correction.

Receptors were amplified or captured by PCR. The sequencing machine was an Illumina HiSeq 2500. To reduce PCR and sequencing biases, unique molecular identifiers were incorporated into the TCR beta cDNA libraries. Per 1 to 10 million input T cells, 500,000 or so cDNA molecules were obtained, such that each molecule approximated one T cell. The patient libraries were prepared and sequenced using the same protocol as the earlier healthy control dataset. Within a given batch, samples were prepared together, multiplexed and sequenced on the same HiSeq lane. The authors processed their data as follows. MIGEC was used to process the raw barcoded reads, and molecular identifier groups with only a single read were discarded before consensus assembly and CDR3 extraction. Clonotype tables were post-analysed with VDJtools, and diversity was normalized by down-sampling all datasets to the smallest sample size. Repertoire overlap clustering matched CDR3 amino acid but not nucleotide sequences to correct batch-related cross-sample contamination. TCRdb itself trimmed the public reads at Q25 with fastp, ran MiXCR and retained productive beta chains. Rows matching on CDR3 protein sequence are summarized as one entry with the most common DNA and genes. The V and J calls come from TCRdb's annotation, not from the publication. The sample table shows roughly 670,000 distinct CDR3 sequences, and about 60% are seen once. Of the sample, around 11% is held by the ten largest clones.

The sequence links TRBV29-1 to TRBJ1-1; TRBD1 is a weak D gene call, 5 bases matching. The sequence was collected from a girl aged 2 to 10 with multiple sclerosis. Sequences were obtained from blood. At the DNA level, the sequence is TGCAGCGTTGTCCCGACAGAGGGTGAAGCTTTCTTT. This sequence encodes CSVVPTEGEAFF.